This T cell receptor (beta chain) was found in a study of T-cell memory formation after mild COVID-19. This CDR3 comprises 14 residues. The germline CDR1 and CDR2 sequences are SGDLS and YYNGEE. After removal of 0 bases from V and 5 bases from J, the junction contained 3 bases not matched to a gene. TCRdb reprocessed the 5' RACE reads via MiXCR and lists one record per CDR3 protein. The sample has 200,000 to 250,000 distinct CDR3 sequences; over 8.5% are singletons. This clonotype was detected a few times. Material: PBMCs or a T cell subset sorted from them (not recorded which). The rearrangement links TRBV9 to TRBJ2-3; 7 positions match TRBD2. This receptor was identified in a man younger than 35 who had mild COVID-19 (a few samples of this study predate the infection). Cell type and time point are not known. For the CDR3, the DNA is TGTGCCAGCAGCGTAGTGGGGGGGGTAGATACGCAGTATTTT. Protein sequence: CASSVVGGVDTQYF. Looking up the rest from reference TRBV9 and TRBJ2-3 gives the full variable domain: DSGVTQTPKHLITATGQRVTLRCSPRSGDLSVYWYQQSLDQGLQFLIQYYNGEERAKGNILERFSAQQFPDLHSELNLSSLELGDSALYFCASSVVGGVDTQYFGPGTRLTVL.